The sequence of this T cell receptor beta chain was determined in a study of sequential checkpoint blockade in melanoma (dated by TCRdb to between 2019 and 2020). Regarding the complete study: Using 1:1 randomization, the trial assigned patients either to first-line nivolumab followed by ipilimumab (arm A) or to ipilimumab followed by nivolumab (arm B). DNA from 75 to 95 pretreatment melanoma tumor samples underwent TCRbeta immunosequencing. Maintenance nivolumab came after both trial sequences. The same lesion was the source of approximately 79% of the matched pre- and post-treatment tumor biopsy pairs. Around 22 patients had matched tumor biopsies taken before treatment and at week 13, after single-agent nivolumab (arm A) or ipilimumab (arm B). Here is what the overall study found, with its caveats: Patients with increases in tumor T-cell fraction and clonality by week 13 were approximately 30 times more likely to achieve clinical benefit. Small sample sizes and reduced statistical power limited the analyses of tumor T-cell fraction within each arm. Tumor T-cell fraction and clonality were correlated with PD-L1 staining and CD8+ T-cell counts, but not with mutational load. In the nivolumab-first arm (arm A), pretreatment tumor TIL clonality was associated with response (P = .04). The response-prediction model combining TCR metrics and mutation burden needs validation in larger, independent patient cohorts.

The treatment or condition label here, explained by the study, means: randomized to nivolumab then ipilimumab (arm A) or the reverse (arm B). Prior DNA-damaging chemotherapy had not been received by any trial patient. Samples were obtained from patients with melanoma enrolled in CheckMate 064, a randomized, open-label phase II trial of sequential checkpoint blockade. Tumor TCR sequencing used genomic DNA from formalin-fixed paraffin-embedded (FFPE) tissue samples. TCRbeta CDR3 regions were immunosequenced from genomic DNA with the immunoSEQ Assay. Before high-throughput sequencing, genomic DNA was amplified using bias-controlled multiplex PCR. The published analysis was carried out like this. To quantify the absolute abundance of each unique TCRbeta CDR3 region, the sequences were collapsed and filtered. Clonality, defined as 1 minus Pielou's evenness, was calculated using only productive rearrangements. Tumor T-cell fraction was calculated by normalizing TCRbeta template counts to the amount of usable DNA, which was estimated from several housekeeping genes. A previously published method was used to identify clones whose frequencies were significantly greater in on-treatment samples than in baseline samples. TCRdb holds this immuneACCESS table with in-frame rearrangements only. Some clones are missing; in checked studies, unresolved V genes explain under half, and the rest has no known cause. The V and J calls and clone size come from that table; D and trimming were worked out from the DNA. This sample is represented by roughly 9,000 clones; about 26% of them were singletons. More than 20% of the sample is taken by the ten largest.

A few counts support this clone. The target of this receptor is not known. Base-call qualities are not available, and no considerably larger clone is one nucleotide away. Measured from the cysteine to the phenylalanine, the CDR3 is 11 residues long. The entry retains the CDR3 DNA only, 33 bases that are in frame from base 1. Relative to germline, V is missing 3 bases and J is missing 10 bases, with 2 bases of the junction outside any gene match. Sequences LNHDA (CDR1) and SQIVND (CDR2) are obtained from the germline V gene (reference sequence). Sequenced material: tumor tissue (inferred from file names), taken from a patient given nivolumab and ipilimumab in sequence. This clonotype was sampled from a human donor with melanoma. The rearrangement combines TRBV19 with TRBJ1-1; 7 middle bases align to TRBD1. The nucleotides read TGTGCCAGTAGTATCCACAGGGGAGCTTTCTTT. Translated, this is CASSIHRGAFF.